These 8 T cell receptor beta chains were sequenced from one sample in a study of T cell responses to AZD1222 COVID-19 vaccine. Here immunoSEQ multiplex PCR was the method, and the copy in TCRdb shows in-frame clones only, minus some. The sample shows approximately 200,000 clones, roughly nine tenths of them seen only once. The sample was peripheral blood, taken 28 days after the second AZD1222 dose. The source of these receptors is an adult who received the AZD1222 COVID-19 vaccine.

This chain uses TRBV9 with TRBJ2-2; 8 bases align to TRBD2. Germline values: CDR1 SGDLS, CDR2 YYNGEE. V trimming: 2 bases; J trimming: 2 bases; junction bases outside the gene matches: 2. The CDR3 length is 15 residues. CDR3 residues: CASSVIAGNTGELFF. CDR3 in DNA: TGTGCCAGCAGCGTCATAGCGGGAAACACCGGGGAGCTGTTTTTT.

The chain employs TRBV5-1 and TRBJ2-7, with a tentative D call TRBD2 (7 bases). Trimming removed 0 bases from V and 4 bases from J, with 11 bases in between. Germline V lookup: CDR1 SGHRS, CDR2 YFSETQ. CDR3 length: 14 amino acids. The CDR3 region has the DNA TGCGCCAGCAGCTTGGTAGGGGGGGCGTACGAGCAGTACTTC. Amino acid sequence: CASSLVGGAYEQYF.

A few counts support this clone. CDR3 protein: CASSSSAGNTIYF. DNA for the CDR3: TGTGCCAGCAGCTCGTCGGCTGGAAACACCATATATTTT. The chain employs TRBV7-2 and TRBJ1-3; D gene ambiguous. This CDR3 has 13 amino acids. The germline CDR1 and CDR2 sequences are SGHTA and FQGNSA. V dropped 4 bases and J dropped 2 bases, with 6 bases sitting between them.

The gene calls are TRBV4-2 and TRBJ2-1, with 7 bases aligning to TRBD2. CDR3 length equals 17 residues. V shed 3 bases, J shed 7 bases, and the junction held 15 bases outside the gene matches. Germline V gene data show CDR1 as LGHNA and CDR2 as YNFKEQ. The DNA for the CDR3 is TGTGCCAGCAGCCACCCCAAACGCGGGAGAGGTGAAAATGAGCAGTTCTTC. Its protein product is CASSHPKRGRGENEQFF.

The V and J genes are TRBV6-5 and TRBJ1-1, with D tentatively TRBD1 (5 bases). Germline loops: CDR1 MNHEY, CDR2 SVGAGI. Trimming cost V 11 bases and J 1 base, with 14 bases left between them. CDR3 length: 13 residues. DNA of the CDR3: TGTGCCGCGGGGCCAGGCGGGAACACTGAAGCTTTCTTT. This codes for CAAGPGGNTEAFF.

The chain combines TRBV30 with TRBJ1-4; no firm D call. This CDR3 region has 14 residues. V lost 0 bases and J 7 bases, leaving 12 bases between the germline ends. Germline lookup yields CDR1 GTSNPN and CDR2 SVGIG (reference sequence). Written as DNA, the CDR3 is TGTGCCTGGAGTGTAGGCCAGGCGGGTGAAAAACTGTTTTTT. It translates to CAWSVGQAGEKLFF.

The rearrangement links TRBV19 to TRBJ2-6; no reliable D call. The germline CDR1 and CDR2 sequences are LNHDA and SQIVND (reference sequence). The CDR3 consists of 15 residues. Trimming took 2 bases from V and 2 from J, leaving 7 bases between them. DNA for the CDR3: TGTGCCAGTAGTATACAGAAGGCTGGGGCCAACGTCCTGACTTTC. Its translation: CASSIQKAGANVLTF.

The V and J genes are TRBV28 and TRBJ2-1, with 8 bases that match TRBD2. This CDR3 is built from 16 residues. J was trimmed by 7 bases and V by 7 bases; bases with no gene match: 15. Per germline, CDR1 MDHEN and CDR2 SYDVKM. CDR3 nucleotide sequence: TGTGCCAGCACCCAACTCCAGAATCAGCGGGAGAATGAGCAGTTCTTC. Translated, it gives CASTQLQNQRENEQFF. Complete variable domain (other parts from reference TRBV28 and TRBJ2-1): DVKVTQSSRYLVKRTGEKVFLECVQDMDHENMFWYRQDPGLGLRLIYFSYDVKMKEKGDIPEGYSVSREKKERFSLILESASTNQTSMYLCASTQLQNQRENEQFFGPGTRLTVL.